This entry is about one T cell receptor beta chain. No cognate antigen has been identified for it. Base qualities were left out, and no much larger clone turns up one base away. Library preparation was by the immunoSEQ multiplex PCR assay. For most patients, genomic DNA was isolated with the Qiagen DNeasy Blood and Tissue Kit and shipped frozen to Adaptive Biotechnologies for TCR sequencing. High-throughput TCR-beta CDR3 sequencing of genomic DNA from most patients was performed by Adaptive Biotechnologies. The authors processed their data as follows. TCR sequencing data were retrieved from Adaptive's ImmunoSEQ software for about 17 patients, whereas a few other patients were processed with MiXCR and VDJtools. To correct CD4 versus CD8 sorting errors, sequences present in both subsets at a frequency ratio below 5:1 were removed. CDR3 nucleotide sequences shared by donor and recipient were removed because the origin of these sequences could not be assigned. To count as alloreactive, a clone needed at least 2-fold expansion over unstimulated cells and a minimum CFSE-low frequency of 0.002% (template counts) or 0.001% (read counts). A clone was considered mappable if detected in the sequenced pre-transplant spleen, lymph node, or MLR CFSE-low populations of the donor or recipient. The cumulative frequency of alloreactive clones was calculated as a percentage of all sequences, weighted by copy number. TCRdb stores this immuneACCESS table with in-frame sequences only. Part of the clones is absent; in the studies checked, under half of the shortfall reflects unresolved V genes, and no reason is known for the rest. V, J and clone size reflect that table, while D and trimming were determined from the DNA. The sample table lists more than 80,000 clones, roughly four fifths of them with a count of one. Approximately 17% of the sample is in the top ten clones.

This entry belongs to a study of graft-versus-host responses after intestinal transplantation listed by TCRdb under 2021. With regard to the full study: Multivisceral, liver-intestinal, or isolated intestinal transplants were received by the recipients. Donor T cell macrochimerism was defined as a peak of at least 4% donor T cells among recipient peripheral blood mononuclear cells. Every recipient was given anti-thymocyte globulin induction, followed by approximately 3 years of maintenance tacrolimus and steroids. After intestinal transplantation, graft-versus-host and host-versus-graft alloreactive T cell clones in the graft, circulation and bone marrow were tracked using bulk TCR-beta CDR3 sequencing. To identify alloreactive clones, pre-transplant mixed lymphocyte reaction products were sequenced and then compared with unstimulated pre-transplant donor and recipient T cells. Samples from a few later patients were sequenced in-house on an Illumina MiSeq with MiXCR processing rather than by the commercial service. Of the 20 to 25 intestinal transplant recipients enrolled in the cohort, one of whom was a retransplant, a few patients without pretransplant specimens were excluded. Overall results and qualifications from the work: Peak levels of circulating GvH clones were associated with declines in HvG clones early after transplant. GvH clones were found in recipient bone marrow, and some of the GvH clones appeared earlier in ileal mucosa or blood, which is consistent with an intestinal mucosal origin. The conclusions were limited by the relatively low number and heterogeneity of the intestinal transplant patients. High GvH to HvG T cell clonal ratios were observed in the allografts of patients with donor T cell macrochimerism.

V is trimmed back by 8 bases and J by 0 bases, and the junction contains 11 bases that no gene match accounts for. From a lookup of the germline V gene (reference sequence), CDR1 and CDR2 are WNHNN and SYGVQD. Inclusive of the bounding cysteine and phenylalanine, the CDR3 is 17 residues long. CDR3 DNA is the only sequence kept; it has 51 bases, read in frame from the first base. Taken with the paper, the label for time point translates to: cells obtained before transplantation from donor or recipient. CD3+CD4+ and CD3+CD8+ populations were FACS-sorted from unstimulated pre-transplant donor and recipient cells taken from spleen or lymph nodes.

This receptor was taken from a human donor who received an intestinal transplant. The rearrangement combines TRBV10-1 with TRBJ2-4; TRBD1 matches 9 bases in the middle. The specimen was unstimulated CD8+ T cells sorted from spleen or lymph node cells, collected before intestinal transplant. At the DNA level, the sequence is TGCGCCAGCCCCAGGGACAGGGCCCCTATAGCCAAAAACATTCAGTACTTC. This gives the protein CASPRDRAPIAKNIQYF.